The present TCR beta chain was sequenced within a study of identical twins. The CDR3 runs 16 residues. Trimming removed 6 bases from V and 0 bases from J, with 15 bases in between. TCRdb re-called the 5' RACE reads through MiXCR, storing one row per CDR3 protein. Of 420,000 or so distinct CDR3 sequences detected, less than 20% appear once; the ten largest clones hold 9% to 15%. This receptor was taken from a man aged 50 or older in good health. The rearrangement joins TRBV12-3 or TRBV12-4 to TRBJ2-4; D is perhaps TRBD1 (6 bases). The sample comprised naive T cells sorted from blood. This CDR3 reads CASSHRQVRAKNIQYF. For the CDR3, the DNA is TGTGCCAGCAGCCATCGACAGGTTCGAGCCAAAAACATTCAGTACTTC.